This T cell receptor beta chain originates from a study of metastatic and nonmetastatic thyroid tumors. About the study: Where malignant and benign thyroid patients were concerned, repertoires were compared across blood and tumor or nodule tissue. General observations from the study: Reported TCR beta diversity, measured in blood and tumor, was significantly higher for malignant thyroid tumors than for benign nodules.

Thyroid surgery was preceded by no treatment in any patient. Under the authors' procedure: Construction of a distant-metastasis classifier for papillary thyroid cancer relied on CDR3 differences across clinicopathological groups. TCRdb re-analyzed the PCR reads using MiXCR. The V and J calls and clone size come from TCRdb's table, not from the authors' own analysis. The sample holds tens of thousands of clones, about 20% seen once. Germline CDR1 is LGHDT and CDR2 is YNNKEL (reference sequence). V shed 1 base, J shed 8 bases, and the junction held 8 bases outside the gene matches. CDR3 length: 15 amino acids. This clone was found many times. What it recognizes is unknown.

The gene calls are TRBV3-1 and TRBJ2-1; 7 bases map to TRBD2. The sample comprised blood. This clonotype was sampled from a female donor with papillary thyroid cancer or a benign thyroid nodule (not recorded which). Some clones in this sample may be carry-over from other donors' samples. The CDR3 spells CASSQGGTTFYEQFF. The CDR3 bases are TGTGCCAGCAGCCAAGGGGGGACTACCTTTTATGAGCAGTTCTTC.